One TCR beta chain is described in this entry. CDR3 length equals 17 residues. Trimming left V 4 bases short and J 2 bases short, with 16 bases between. Per the germline V gene, CDR1 is SGHRS and CDR2 is YFSETQ. The data originate from a study of cytomegalovirus exposure and HLA in healthy donors. The PCR used 60 Vbeta and 13 Jbeta primers. The repertoire was sequenced with immunoSEQ multiplex PCR; TCRdb's copy has only in-frame clones and lacks some. The sample includes about 210,000 clones, 60% to 80% of them seen just once. The sequence came from a male donor in good health and CMV-seronegative. The sample was PBMCs. The chain has TRBV5-1 and TRBJ2-6; D call uncertain. The CDR3 spells CASSPPAKRPGANVLTF. DNA of the CDR3: TGCGCCAGCAGCCCCCCAGCTAAGCGACCTGGGGCCAACGTCCTGACTTTC.